These 28 T cell receptor beta chains share one sample of origin, sequenced in a study of blood T cell repertoires in COVID-19. The method was immunoSEQ multiplex PCR; TCRdb's version includes in-frame clones alone and lacks a portion of them. This sample has over 55,000 clones, with approximately 85% found just once. Sequenced input: peripheral blood. The receptors here all came from a man aged 50 to 60 with acute or convalescent COVID-19.

This sequence joins TRBV7-8 and TRBJ2-5, with TRBD2 as a possible D gene (6 bases). Germline V gene lookup returns CDR1 SGHVS and CDR2 FQNEAQ. Trimming took off 4 bases at V and 2 bases at J, with 8 bases between the two ends. The CDR3 length is 13 residues. CDR3: CASSWTIQETQYF. The CDR3 coding sequence is TGTGCCAGCAGCTGGACTATACAAGAGACCCAGTACTTC. Looking up the rest from reference TRBV7-8 and TRBJ2-5 gives the full variable domain: GAGVSQSPRYKVAKRGQDVALRCDPISGHVSLFWYQQALGQGPEFLTYFQNEAQLDKSGLPSDRFFAERPEGSVSTLKIQRTQQEDSAVYLCASSWTIQETQYFGPGTRLLVL.

The chain employs TRBV5-1 and TRBJ1-4; a possible D gene is TRBD1 (6 bases). Germline lookup yields CDR1 SGHRS and CDR2 YFSETQ. The CDR3 is 15 residues long. The ends were cut back, 4 bases at V and 3 bases at J, with 13 bases in the middle. In DNA, the CDR3 is TGCGCCAGCAGCACCTCAGGGGATGCTAATGAAAAACTGTTTTTT. Encoded protein: CASSTSGDANEKLFF. Supplemented by reference TRBV5-1 and TRBJ1-4, the full variable domain reads KAGVTQTPRYLIKTRGQQVTLSCSPISGHRSVSWYQQTPGQGLQFLFEYFSETQRNKGNFPGRFSGRQFSNSRSEMNVSTLELGDSALYLCASSTSGDANEKLFFGSGTQLSVL.

The gene calls are TRBV9 and TRBJ2-7, with 8 bases fitting TRBD2. Trimming cost V 8 bases and J 2 bases; bases outside gene matches: 12. From germline, CDR1 is SGDLS and CDR2 YYNGEE. The CDR3 has 15 residues. CDR3 coding DNA: TGTGCCAGTTGTTGGGGCAGCGGGGGAGCCTACGAGCAGTACGTC. Amino acids: CASCWGSGGAYEQYV.

The CDR3 region is CASLGGAGSEAFF. The DNA of the CDR3 is TGTGCCAGCCTTGGGGGAGCGGGGTCTGAAGCTTTCTTT. The chain is built from TRBV6-5 and TRBJ1-1; D is perhaps TRBD1 (5 bases). In germline, CDR1 is MNHEY, CDR2 SVGAGI. There are 13 residues in the CDR3. Trimming removed 8 bases at V and 6 bases at J, with 16 bases between.

This chain links TRBV6-6 with TRBJ2-7, with 8 bases that match TRBD2. The CDR3 is 14 amino acids. V was pared by 6 bases and J by 2 bases, with 6 bases of the junction left unmatched. Germline loops: CDR1 MNHNY, CDR2 SVGAGI (reference sequence). The CDR3: CASSTRGGTYEQYV. Here the CDR3 DNA reads TGTGCCAGCAGCACACGGGGGGGGACCTACGAGCAGTACGTC.

This rearrangement joins TRBV5-1 to TRBJ2-5; TRBD2 agrees at 8 bases. The germline gives CDR1 SGHRS, CDR2 YFSETQ. The CDR3 consists of 16 residues. The junction had 11 bases not matched to a gene; V was cut back by 3 bases and J by 4 bases. CDR3 in amino acids: CASSWTFGGVAETQYF. DNA of the CDR3: TGCGCCAGCAGCTGGACCTTCGGGGGGGTCGCAGAGACCCAGTACTTC.

This clone was observed at least ten times. The V gene is TRBV12-3 or TRBV12-4, the J gene TRBJ2-7; no firm D call. Trimming took 5 bases from V and 2 from J, leaving 10 bases between them. The length of the CDR3 is 13 residues. The CDR3 nucleotides read TGTGCCAGCAGTCTTGCGCCGACCTACGAGCAGTACTTC. It specifies CASSLAPTYEQYF.

There are a few counts of this clone. The chain recombines TRBV30 with TRBJ1-1; D gene uncertain. V was pared by 2 bases and J by 0 bases, with 7 bases between. Germline CDR1 GTSNPN, CDR2 SVGIG (reference sequence). The CDR3 runs to 13 residues. The CDR3 bases are TGTGCCTGGAGTCGGCGGATGAACACTGAAGCTTTCTTT. Its protein is CAWSRRMNTEAFF. The full variable domain, in which reference TRBV30 and TRBJ1-1 provide the parts outside the CDR3, is SQTIHQWPATLVQPVGSPLSLECTVEGTSNPNLYWYRQAAGRGLQLLFYSVGIGQISSEVPQNLSASRPQDRQFILSSKKLLLSDSGFYLCAWSRRMNTEAFFGQGTRLTVV.

The chain links TRBV14 to TRBJ1-1, with 8 bases identical to TRBD1. This CDR3 spans 15 amino acids. Losses at the gene ends were 2 bases for V and 3 bases for J; bases not matched to a gene: 5. CDR1 is SGHDN, CDR2 FVKESK, per germline. The CDR3 is CASSQWTGIYTEAFF. The CDR3 nucleotides read TGTGCCAGCAGCCAATGGACAGGGATTTACACTGAAGCTTTCTTT.

The chain carries TRBV6-1 and TRBJ2-7; perhaps TRBD1 as D (6 bases). Trimming took 2 bases from V and 2 from J, leaving 10 bases between them. This CDR3 spans 14 amino acids. Germline assignment: CDR1 MNHNS and CDR2 SASEGT. The CDR3 here is CASSEIGQTYEQYF. The DNA for the CDR3 is TGTGCCAGCAGTGAAATCGGACAGACCTACGAGCAGTACTTC.

This chain links TRBV23-1 with TRBJ2-3, with a possible D match to TRBD1 (6 bases). TRBV23-1 is flagged as an ORF with uncertain function. This CDR3 region has 14 residues. The V and J ends lost 9 bases and 0 bases respectively, with 13 bases between them. The CDR3 spells CASMNRVSTDTQYF. The DNA of the CDR3 is TGCGCCAGTATGAACAGGGTGAGCACAGATACGCAGTATTTT.

A word on this clone: One end of the junction does not line up with germline, which may come from a read error. The chain recombines TRBV19 with TRBJ2-3, with 8 positions matching TRBD2. The CDR3 has 16 amino acids. The germline V gene encodes CDR1 LNHDA and CDR2 SQIVND (reference sequence). The CDR3 loop reads CAGSPFSGGVLNTQYF. The CDR3 nucleotides are TGTGCCGGTAGCCCATTCAGCGGGGGAGTCCTGAATACGCAGTATTTT.

The CDR3 region is CASSRGAGAGTYEQYF. The CDR3 region has the DNA TGTGCCAGCAGTCGGGGAGCGGGGGCCGGCACCTACGAGCAGTACTTC. This chain links TRBV5-6 with TRBJ2-7, with 8 bases aligning to TRBD2. The CDR3 has 16 residues. The ends lost 5 bases at V and 2 bases at J; junction bases unmatched: 12. Per germline, CDR1 SGHDT and CDR2 YYEEEE.

The J gene is TRBJ1-1, the V gene TRBV5-8, with a possible D match to TRBD1 (6 bases). CDR1 is SGHTS and CDR2 is YDEGEE in the germline V gene. V was trimmed by 4 bases and J by 0 bases, leaving 16 bases between them. This CDR3 has 16 residues. CDR3 nucleotides: TGTGCCAGCAGCCTTTATACAGGGTTAGTGAACACTGAAGCTTTCTTT. This codes for CASSLYTGLVNTEAFF. Variable domain in full (rest from reference TRBV5-8 and TRBJ1-1): EAGVTQSPTHLIKTRGQQATLRCSPISGHTSVYWYQQALGLGLQFLLWYDEGEERNRGNFPPRFSGRQFPNYSSELNVNALELEDSALYLCASSLYTGLVNTEAFFGQGTRLTVV.

The sample holds one count of this clone. V gene TRBV11-2 combines with J gene TRBJ1-1, with no clear D. The CDR3 runs 13 residues. CDR1 is SGHAT, CDR2 FQNNGV, per germline. Trimming shortened V by 3 bases and J by 3 bases, and 8 bases separated the two germline ends. The DNA for the CDR3 is TGTGCCAGCAGCTTTACTGCCGACACTGAAGCTTTCTTT. Amino acids: CASSFTADTEAFF.

The V call is TRBV7-6, the J call TRBJ2-5; D may be TRBD1 (6 bases). The length of the CDR3 is 16 residues. The germline V gene encodes CDR1 SGHVS and CDR2 FNYEAQ. V lost 5 bases and J 4 bases, leaving 20 bases between the germline ends. In DNA form, the CDR3 reads TGTGCCAGCAGCCCCGACCGGGACACCCTGGGAGAGACCCAGTACTTC. Residues: CASSPDRDTLGETQYF.

This clone was observed once. This sequence joins TRBV19 and TRBJ1-5, with D possibly matching TRBD1 (5 bases). From germline, CDR1 is LNHDA and CDR2 SQIVND (reference sequence). This CDR3 comprises 15 residues. Trimming left V 7 bases short and J 0 bases short, with 13 bases between. The DNA for the CDR3 is TGTGCCAGTACCCAGGGTTTATATAGCAATCAGCCCCAGCATTTT. This codes for CASTQGLYSNQPQHF. The whole variable domain, remainder taken from reference TRBV19 and TRBJ1-5, is DGGITQSPKYLFRKEGQNVTLSCEQNLNHDAMYWYRQDPGQGLRLIYYSQIVNDFQKGDIAEGYSVSREKKESFPLTVTSAQKNPTAFYLCASTQGLYSNQPQHFGDGTRLSIL.

The chain uses TRBV4-1 and TRBJ2-1, with D possibly matching TRBD2 (6 bases). The length of the CDR3 is 15 residues. V was cut by 0 bases and J by 3 bases, with 9 bases left in between. In germline, CDR1 is MGHRA, CDR2 YSYEKL. The CDR3 sequence: CASSQEQDYYNEQFF. DNA of the CDR3: TGCGCCAGCAGCCAAGAGCAGGACTACTACAATGAGCAGTTCTTC.

V gene TRBV5-1 combines with J gene TRBJ2-7; 8 bases align to TRBD1. CDR1 and CDR2 (germline): SGHRS, YFSETQ. The CDR3 runs 14 residues. Trimming at V came to 0 bases and at J to 7 bases, leaving 6 bases not matched to a gene. CDR3 bases: TGCGCCAGCAGCTTGGCGGCAGGGGGCGGGGAGCAGTACGTC. As protein: CASSLAAGGGEQYV.

The chain combines TRBV6-2 or TRBV6-3 with TRBJ2-7; 12 nucleotides match TRBD2. Germline CDR1 MNHEY, CDR2 SVGEGT. The CDR3 spans 19 residues. The ends lost 3 bases at V and 9 bases at J; junction bases unmatched: 21. The CDR3 is CASSYRAGLAGIEGVTQYF. The CDR3 DNA reads as TGTGCCAGCAGTTATCGGGCTGGACTAGCGGGGATAGAGGGTGTAACGCAGTACTTC.

The genes are TRBV7-6 and TRBJ1-1; D is perhaps TRBD1 (6 bases). The germline V gene has CDR1 SGHVS and CDR2 FNYEAQ. The CDR3 is 12 amino acids. V lost 4 bases and J 11 bases, leaving 14 bases between the germline ends. The CDR3 coding sequence is TGTGCCAGCAGCTCCCCCGGGACACTGGCTTTCTTT. It yields the protein CASSSPGTLAFF.

The rearrangement joins TRBV5-1 to TRBJ1-6, with a tentative D call TRBD1 (5 bases). Germline V lookup: CDR1 SGHRS, CDR2 YFSETQ. The CDR3 spans 14 residues. The ends were cut back, 0 bases at V and 8 bases at J, with 9 bases in the middle. In DNA form, the CDR3 reads TGCGCCAGCAGCTTGGCCAGGGCAGATTCACCCCTCCACTTT. Its translation is CASSLARADSPLHF.

The chain joins TRBV30 to TRBJ2-3; TRBD1 might be the D (5 bases). V was trimmed by 2 bases and J by 6 bases, leaving 12 bases between them. Germline V gene lookup returns CDR1 GTSNPN and CDR2 SVGIG (reference sequence). The CDR3 has 13 amino acids. CDR3 loop: CAWSQGAGDTQYF. The CDR3 DNA reads TGTGCCTGGAGTCAGGGTGCCGGGGATACGCAGTATTTT.

The chain employs TRBV29-1 and TRBJ2-1, with 10 bases aligning to TRBD1. Looked up from germline, CDR1 is SQVTM and CDR2 is ANQGSEA. The V gene end was trimmed by 3 bases and the J gene end by 1 base; junction bases not matched to a gene: 18. The CDR3 totals 20 residues. CDR3 DNA sequence: TGCAGCGTTGAGGGTTTAGGGACAGGGGATTTAAGGGCGTCCTACAATGAGCAGTTCTTC. It translates to CSVEGLGTGDLRASYNEQFF.

The chain combines TRBV18 with TRBJ2-2; 7 bases fit TRBD2. The CDR3 is 15 residues long. Germline V gives CDR1 KGHSH, CDR2 LQKENI. The V and J ends lost 5 bases and 4 bases, in that order; junction bases with no gene match: 7. CDR3 coding DNA: TGTGCCAGCTCAACTAGCGAACCGAGCACCGGGGAGCTGTTTTTT. Residues: CASSTSEPSTGELFF.

This chain links TRBV10-3 with TRBJ2-7; D unresolved. Trimming left V 2 bases short and J 4 bases short, with 12 bases between. This CDR3 region has 14 residues. In germline, CDR1 is ENHRY, CDR2 SYGVKD. DNA of the CDR3: TGTGCCATCAGTGAGACGAACCCAGGTTACGAGCAGTACGTC. It translates to CAISETNPGYEQYV.

This clone was recorded a few times. This sequence joins TRBV2 and TRBJ1-2, with unresolved D. V dropped 7 bases and J dropped 0 bases, with 18 bases sitting between them. The CDR3 has 16 residues. The germline gives CDR1 SNHLY, CDR2 FYNNEI. In DNA, the CDR3 is TGTGCCAGCAACCCCCGGGAGGGAAACGCTAACTATGGCTACACCTTC. It translates to CASNPREGNANYGYTF.

The chain recombines TRBV6-5 with TRBJ1-5, with TRBD1 as a possible D gene (6 bases). The CDR3 has 13 residues. CDR1 is MNHEY, CDR2 SVGAGI, per germline. V lost 6 bases and J 5 bases, leaving 11 bases between the germline ends. CDR3 in DNA: TGTGCCAGCAGGGTTGCAGGGGATCAGCCCCAGCATTTT. It codes for CASRVAGDQPQHF.